This TCR beta chain was captured by sequencing in a study of blood T cell repertoires in COVID-19. Study details: Samples of COVID-19 (acute and convalescent) were obtained from the United States, Italy and Spain. T cells, B-cell-depleted T cells, or PBMCs supplied cDNA or gDNA.

In the original analysis: It was from reference gene primer amplification that nucleated cell counts were estimated. TCRdb's table, derived via immunoSEQ multiplex PCR, lists solely in-frame clones and lacks some. V and J calls and clone size follow that table, whereas D and trimming were derived from the DNA. The sample lists approximately 340,000 clones; approximately 82% were seen once. Germline-derived CDR1 and CDR2 are DFQATT and SNEGSKA (reference sequence). The CDR3 runs to 12 residues. Trimming cost V 3 bases and J 9 bases, with 15 bases left between them. The rearrangement uses TRBV20-1 and TRBJ2-7, with no clear D. The clonotype originates from a man aged 25-45 years with active or convalescent COVID-19. Sequencing was carried out using peripheral blood. The DNA for the CDR3 is TGCAGTGCTAGTGCTCCTACCTCGGGGCAGTACTTC. It is translated as CSASAPTSGQYF.